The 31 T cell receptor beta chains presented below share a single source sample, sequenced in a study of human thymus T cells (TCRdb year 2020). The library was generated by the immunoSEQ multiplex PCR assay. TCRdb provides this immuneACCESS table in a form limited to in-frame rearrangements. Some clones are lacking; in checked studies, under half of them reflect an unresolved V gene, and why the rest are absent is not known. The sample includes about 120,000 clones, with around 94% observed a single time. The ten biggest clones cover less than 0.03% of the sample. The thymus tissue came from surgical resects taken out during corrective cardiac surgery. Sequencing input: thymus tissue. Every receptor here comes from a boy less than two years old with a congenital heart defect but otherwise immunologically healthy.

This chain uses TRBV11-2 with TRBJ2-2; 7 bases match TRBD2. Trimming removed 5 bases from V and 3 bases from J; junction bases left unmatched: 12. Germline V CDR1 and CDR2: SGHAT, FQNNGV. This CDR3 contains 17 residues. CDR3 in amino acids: CASSLGDGGTYTGELFF. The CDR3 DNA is TGTGCCAGCAGCCTAGGGGACGGGGGGACCTACACCGGGGAGCTGTTTTTT. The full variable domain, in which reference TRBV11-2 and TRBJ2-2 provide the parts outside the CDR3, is EAGVAQSPRYKIIEKRQSVAFWCNPISGHATLYWYQQILGQGPKLLIQFQNNGVVDDSQLPKDRFSAERLKGVDSTLKIQPAKLEDSAVYLCASSLGDGGTYTGELFFGEGSRLTVL.

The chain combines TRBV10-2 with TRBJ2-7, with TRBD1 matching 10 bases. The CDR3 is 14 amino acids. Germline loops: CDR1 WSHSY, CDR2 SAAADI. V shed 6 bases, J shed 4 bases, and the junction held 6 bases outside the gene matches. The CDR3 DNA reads TGCGCCAGCAGCTTGACAGGGGGCTCATACGAGCAGTACTTC. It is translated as CASSLTGGSYEQYF.

The CDR3 DNA follows: TGTGCCAGCGGTGGGGACAGGGGCACAGATACGCAGTATTTT. This codes for CASGGDRGTDTQYF. The rearrangement uses TRBV28 and TRBJ2-3, with TRBD1 matching 9 bases. Germline-derived CDR1 and CDR2 are MDHEN and SYDVKM. The V gene end was trimmed by 8 bases and the J gene end by 1 base; junction bases not matched to a gene: 4. CDR3 length: 14 residues.

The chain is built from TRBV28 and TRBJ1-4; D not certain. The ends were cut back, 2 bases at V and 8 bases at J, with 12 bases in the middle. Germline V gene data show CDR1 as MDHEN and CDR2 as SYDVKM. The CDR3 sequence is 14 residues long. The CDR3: CASSLVFRREKLFF. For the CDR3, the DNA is TGTGCCAGCAGTTTAGTCTTCCGAAGGGAAAAACTGTTTTTT.

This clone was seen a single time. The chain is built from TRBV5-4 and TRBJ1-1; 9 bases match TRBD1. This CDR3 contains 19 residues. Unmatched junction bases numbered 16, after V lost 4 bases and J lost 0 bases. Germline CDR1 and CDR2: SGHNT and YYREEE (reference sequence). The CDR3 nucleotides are TGTGCCAGCAGCCTCGCGGGGGGGACAGGGACTACCCTGAACACTGAAGCTTTCTTT. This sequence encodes CASSLAGGTGTTLNTEAFF.

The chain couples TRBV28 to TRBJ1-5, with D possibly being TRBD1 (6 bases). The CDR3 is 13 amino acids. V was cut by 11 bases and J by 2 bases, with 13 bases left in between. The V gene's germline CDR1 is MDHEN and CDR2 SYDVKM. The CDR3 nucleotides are TGTGCCTCAGGGAGGGGGGGCAATCAGCCCCAGCATTTT. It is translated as CASGRGGNQPQHF.

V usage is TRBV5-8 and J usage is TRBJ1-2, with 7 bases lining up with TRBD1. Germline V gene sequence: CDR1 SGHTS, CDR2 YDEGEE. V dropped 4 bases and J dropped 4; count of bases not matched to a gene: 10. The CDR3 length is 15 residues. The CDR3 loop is CASSPDREAGYGYTF. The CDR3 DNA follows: TGTGCCAGCAGCCCTGACAGGGAAGCGGGCTATGGCTACACCTTC.

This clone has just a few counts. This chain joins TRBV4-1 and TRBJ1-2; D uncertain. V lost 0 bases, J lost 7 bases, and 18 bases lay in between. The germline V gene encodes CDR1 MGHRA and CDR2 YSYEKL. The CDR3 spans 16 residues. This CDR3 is CASSQEVRVPTAGYTF. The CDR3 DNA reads TGCGCCAGCAGCCAAGAAGTCCGGGTGCCAACTGCTGGCTACACCTTC.

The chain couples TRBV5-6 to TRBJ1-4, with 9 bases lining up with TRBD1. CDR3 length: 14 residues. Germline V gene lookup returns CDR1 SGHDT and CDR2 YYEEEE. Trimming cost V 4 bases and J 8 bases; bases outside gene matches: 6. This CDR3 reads CASSPGQGKEKLFF. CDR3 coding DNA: TGTGCCAGCAGCCCCGGACAGGGGAAAGAAAAACTGTTTTTT.

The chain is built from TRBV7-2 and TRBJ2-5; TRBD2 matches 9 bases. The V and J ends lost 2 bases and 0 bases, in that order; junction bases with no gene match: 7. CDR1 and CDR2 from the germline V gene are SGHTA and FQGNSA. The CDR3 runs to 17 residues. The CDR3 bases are TGTGCCAGCAGCTTATCTGATGCGGGGGGGTACCAAGAGACCCAGTACTTC. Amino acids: CASSLSDAGGYQETQYF.

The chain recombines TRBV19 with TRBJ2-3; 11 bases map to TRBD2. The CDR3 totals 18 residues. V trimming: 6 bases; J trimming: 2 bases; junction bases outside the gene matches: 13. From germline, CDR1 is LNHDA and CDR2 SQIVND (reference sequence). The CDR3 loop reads CASRGPTGTSGPTDTQYF. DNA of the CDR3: TGTGCCAGTAGGGGGCCCACCGGGACTAGCGGACCCACAGATACGCAGTATTTT.

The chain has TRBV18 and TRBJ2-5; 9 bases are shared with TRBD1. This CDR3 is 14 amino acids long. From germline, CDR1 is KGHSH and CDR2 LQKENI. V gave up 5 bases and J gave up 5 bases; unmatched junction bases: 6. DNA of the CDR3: TGTGCCAGCTCAGCGGACAGGGGCGGGGAGACCCAGTACTTC. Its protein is CASSADRGGETQYF.

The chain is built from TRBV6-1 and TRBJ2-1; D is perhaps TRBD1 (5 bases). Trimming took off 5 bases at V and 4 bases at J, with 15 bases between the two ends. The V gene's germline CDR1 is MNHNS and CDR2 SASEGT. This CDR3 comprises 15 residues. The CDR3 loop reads CASSPPYDRYNEQFF. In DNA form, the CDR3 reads TGTGCCAGCAGTCCCCCCTATGACAGATACAATGAGCAGTTCTTC.

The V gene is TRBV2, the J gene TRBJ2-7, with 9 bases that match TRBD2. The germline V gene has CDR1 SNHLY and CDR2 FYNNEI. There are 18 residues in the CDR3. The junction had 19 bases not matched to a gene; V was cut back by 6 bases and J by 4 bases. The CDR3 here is CASSPKGPAGGKSYEQYF. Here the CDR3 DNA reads TGTGCCAGCAGCCCCAAAGGTCCAGCGGGGGGCAAATCGTACGAGCAGTACTTC.

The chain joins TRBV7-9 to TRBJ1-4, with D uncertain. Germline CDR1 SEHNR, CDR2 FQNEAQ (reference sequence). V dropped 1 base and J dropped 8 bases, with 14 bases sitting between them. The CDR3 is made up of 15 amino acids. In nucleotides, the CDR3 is TGTGCCAGCAGCTTAGTTGGGGAAGCTATCGAAAAACTGTTTTTT. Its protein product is CASSLVGEAIEKLFF.

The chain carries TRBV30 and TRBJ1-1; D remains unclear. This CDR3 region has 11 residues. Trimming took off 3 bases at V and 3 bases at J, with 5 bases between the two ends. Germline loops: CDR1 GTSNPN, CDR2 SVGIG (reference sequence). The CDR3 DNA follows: TGTGCCTGGAGCGAAGACACTGAAGCTTTCTTT. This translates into CAWSEDTEAFF.

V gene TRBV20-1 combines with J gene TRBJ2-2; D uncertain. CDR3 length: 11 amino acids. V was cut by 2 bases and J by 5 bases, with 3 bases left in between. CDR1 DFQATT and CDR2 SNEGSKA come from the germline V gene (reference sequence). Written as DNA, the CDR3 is TGCAGTGCTAGAAAAACCGGGGAGCTGTTTTTT. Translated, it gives CSARKTGELFF.

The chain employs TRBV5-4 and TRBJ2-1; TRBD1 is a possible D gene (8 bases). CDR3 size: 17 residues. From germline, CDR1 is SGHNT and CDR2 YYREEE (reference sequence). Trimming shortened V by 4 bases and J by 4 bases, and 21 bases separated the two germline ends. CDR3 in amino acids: CASSPVRTGRGYNEQFF. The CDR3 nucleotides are TGTGCCAGCAGCCCCGTGCGGACAGGGCGGGGGTACAATGAGCAGTTCTTC.

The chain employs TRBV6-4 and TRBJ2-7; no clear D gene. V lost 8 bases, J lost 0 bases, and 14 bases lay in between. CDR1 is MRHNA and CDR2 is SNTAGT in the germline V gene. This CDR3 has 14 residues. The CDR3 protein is CASPEDADSYEQYF. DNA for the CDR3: TGTGCCAGCCCCGAGGACGCCGACTCCTACGAGCAGTACTTC.

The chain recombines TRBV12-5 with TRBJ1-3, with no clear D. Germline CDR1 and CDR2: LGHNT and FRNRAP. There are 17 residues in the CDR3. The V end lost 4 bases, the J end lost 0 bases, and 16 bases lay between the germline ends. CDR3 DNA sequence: TGTGCTAGTGGTTCGCCTCCTGACGGGAGCTCTGGAAACACCATATATTTT. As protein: CASGSPPDGSSGNTIYF.

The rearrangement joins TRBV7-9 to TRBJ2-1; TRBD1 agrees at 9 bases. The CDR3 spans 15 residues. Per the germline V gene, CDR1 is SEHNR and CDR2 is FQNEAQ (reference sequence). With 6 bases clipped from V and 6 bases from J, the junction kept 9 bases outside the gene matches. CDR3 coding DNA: TGTGCCAGCAGAAAGTGGGACAGGGCGGCCAATGAGCAGTTCTTC. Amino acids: CASRKWDRAANEQFF.

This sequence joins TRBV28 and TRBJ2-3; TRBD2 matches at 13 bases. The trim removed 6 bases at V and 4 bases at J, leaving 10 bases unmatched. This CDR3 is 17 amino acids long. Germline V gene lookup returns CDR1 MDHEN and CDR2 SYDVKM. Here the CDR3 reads CASSPLAGGPNADTQYF. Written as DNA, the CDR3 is TGTGCCAGCAGCCCACTAGCGGGGGGGCCCAACGCAGATACGCAGTATTTT. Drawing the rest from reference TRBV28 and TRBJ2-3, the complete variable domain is DVKVTQSSRYLVKRTGEKVFLECVQDMDHENMFWYRQDPGLGLRLIYFSYDVKMKEKGDIPEGYSVSREKKERFSLILESASTNQTSMYLCASSPLAGGPNADTQYFGPGTRLTVL.

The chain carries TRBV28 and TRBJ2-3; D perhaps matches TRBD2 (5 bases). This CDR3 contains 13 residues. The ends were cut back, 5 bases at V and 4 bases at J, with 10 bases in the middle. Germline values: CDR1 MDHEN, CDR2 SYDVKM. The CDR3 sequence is CASSPGCSDTQYF. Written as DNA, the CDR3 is TGTGCCAGCAGTCCGGGATGCTCAGATACGCAGTATTTT.

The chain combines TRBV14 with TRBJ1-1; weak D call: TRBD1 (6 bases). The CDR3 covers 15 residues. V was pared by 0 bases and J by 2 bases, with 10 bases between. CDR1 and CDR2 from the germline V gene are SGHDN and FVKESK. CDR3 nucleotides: TGTGCCAGCAGCCAAGATGTACAGGGAAACACTGAAGCTTTCTTT. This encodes CASSQDVQGNTEAFF.

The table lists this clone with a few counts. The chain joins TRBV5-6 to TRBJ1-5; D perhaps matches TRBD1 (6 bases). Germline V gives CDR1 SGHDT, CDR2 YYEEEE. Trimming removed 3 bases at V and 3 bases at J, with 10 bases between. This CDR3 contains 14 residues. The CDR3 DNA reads TGTGCCAGCAGCTCGACAGGACCCAATCAGCCCCAGCATTTT. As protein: CASSSTGPNQPQHF. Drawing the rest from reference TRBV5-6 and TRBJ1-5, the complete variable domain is DAGVTQSPTHLIKTRGQQVTLRCSPKSGHDTVSWYQQALGQGPQFIFQYYEEEERQRGNFPDRFSGHQFPNYSSELNVNALLLGDSALYLCASSSTGPNQPQHFGDGTRLSIL.

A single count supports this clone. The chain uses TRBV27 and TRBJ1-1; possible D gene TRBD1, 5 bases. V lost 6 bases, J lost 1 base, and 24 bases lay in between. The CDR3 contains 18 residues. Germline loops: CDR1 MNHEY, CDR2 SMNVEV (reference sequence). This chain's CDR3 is CASSLKAPRAGRNTEAFF. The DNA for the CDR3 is TGTGCCAGCAGCTTAAAGGCCCCCAGGGCAGGGAGGAACACTGAAGCTTTCTTT.

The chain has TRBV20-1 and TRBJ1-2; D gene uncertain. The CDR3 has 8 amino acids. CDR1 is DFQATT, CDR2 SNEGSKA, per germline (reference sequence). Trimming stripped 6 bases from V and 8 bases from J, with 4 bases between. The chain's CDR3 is CSAGGYTF. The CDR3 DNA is TGCAGTGCAGGAGGCTACACCTTC.

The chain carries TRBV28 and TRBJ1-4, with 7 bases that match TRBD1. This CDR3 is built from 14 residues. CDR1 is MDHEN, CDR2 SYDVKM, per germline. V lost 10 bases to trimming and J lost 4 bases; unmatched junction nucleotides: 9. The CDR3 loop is CATRGTANNEKLFF. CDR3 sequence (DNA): TGTGCCACACGGGGGACAGCCAATAATGAAAAACTGTTTTTT. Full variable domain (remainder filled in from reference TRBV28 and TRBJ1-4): DVKVTQSSRYLVKRTGEKVFLECVQDMDHENMFWYRQDPGLGLRLIYFSYDVKMKEKGDIPEGYSVSREKKERFSLILESASTNQTSMYLCATRGTANNEKLFFGSGTQLSVL.

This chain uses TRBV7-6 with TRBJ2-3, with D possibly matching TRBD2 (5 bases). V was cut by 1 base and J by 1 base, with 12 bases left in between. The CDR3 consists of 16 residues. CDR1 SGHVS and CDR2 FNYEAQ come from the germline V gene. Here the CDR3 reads CASSLGGLAGTDTQYF. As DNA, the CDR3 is TGTGCCAGCAGCTTAGGCGGTCTAGCTGGCACAGATACGCAGTATTTT. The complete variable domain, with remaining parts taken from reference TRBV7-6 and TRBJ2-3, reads GAGVSQSPRYKVTKRGQDVALRCDPISGHVSLYWYRQALGQGPEFLTYFNYEAQQDKSGLPNDRFSAERPEGSISTLTIQRTEQRDSAMYRCASSLGGLAGTDTQYFGPGTRLTVL.

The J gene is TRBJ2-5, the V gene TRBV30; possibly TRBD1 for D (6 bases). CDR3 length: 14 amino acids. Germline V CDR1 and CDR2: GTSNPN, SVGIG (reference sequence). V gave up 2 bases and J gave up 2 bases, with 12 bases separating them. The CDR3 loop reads CAWSRGQMQETQYF. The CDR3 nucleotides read TGTGCCTGGAGTAGAGGACAGATGCAAGAGACCCAGTACTTC.

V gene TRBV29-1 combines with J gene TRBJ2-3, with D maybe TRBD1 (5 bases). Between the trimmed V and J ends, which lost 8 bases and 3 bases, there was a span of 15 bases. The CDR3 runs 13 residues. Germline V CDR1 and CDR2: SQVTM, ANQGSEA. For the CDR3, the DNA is TGCAGCTGGGCAGGGATGAGAACAGATACGCAGTATTTT. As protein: CSWAGMRTDTQYF.